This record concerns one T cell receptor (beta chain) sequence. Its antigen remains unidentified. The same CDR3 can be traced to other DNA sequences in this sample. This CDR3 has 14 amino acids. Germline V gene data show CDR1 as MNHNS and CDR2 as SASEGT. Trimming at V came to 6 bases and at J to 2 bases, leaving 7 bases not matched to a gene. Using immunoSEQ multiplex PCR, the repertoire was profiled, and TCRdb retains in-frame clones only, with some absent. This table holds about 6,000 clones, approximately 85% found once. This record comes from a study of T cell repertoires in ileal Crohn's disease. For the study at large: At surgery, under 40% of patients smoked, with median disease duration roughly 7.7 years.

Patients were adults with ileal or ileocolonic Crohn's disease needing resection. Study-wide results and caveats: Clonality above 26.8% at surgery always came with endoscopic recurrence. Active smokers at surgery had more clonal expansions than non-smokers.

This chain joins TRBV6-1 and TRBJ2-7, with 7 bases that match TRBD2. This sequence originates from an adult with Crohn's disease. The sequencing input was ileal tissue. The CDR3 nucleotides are TGTGCCAGCAGCCTGACTAGCCTCACCTACGAGCAGTACTTC. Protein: CASSLTSLTYEQYF.